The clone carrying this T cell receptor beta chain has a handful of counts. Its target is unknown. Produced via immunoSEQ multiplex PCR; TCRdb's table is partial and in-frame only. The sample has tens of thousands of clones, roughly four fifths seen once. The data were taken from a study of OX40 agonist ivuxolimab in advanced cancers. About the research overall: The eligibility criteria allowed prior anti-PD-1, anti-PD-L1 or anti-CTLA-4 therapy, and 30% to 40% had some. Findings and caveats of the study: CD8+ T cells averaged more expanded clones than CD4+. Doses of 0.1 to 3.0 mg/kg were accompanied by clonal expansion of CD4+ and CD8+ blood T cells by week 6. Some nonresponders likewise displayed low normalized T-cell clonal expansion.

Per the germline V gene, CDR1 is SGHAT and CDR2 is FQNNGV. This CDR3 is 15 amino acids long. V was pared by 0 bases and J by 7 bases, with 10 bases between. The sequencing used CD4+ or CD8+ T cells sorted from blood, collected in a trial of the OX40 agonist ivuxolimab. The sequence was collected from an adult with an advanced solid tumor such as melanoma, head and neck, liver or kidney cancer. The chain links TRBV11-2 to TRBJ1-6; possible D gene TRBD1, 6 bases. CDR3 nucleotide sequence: TGTGCCAGCAGCTTAGATCGGCAGGGGAATTCACCCCTCCACTTT. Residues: CASSLDRQGNSPLHF.